Below are 20 T cell receptor beta chains sequenced from a single sample in a study of control samples from healthy donors and cancer patients. Sequencing used immunoSEQ multiplex PCR; TCRdb keeps in-frame clones, though not all of them. The sample contains fewer than 200,000 clones, around nine tenths of which appear only once. The sequenced sample consisted of blood. The receptors were gathered from a young man in good health.

V and J are TRBV30 and TRBJ1-5; 8 bases are shared with TRBD1. The CDR3 runs to 14 residues. V shed 1 base, J shed 6 bases, and the junction held 5 bases outside the gene matches. Germline V gene data show CDR1 as GTSNPN and CDR2 as SVGIG (reference sequence). The CDR3 here is CAWSAGQGAQPQHF. In DNA, the CDR3 is TGTGCCTGGAGTGCAGGACAGGGAGCTCAGCCCCAGCATTTT. Supplemented by reference TRBV30 and TRBJ1-5, the full variable domain reads SQTIHQWPATLVQPVGSPLSLECTVEGTSNPNLYWYRQAAGRGLQLLFYSVGIGQISSEVPQNLSASRPQDRQFILSSKKLLLSDSGFYLCAWSAGQGAQPQHFGDGTRLSIL.

The genes are TRBV28 and TRBJ2-3; 7 bases fit TRBD2. V gave up 4 bases and J gave up 4 bases; unmatched junction bases: 5. Germline V gene data show CDR1 as MDHEN and CDR2 as SYDVKM. CDR3 size: 14 residues. Written as DNA, the CDR3 is TGTGCCAGCAGTTCCCCTAGCGGACCAGATACGCAGTATTTT. Translating it yields CASSSPSGPDTQYF.

The CDR3 spells CASSQGGLGEQYF. CDR3 nucleotide sequence: TGTGCCAGCTCTCAAGGGGGACTGGGAGAGCAGTACTTC. This chain uses TRBV18 with TRBJ2-7; D is perhaps TRBD1 or TRBD2 (6 bases each). The V end was cut by 6 bases, the J end by 7 bases, with 16 bases between. This CDR3 has 13 amino acids. Per germline, CDR1 KGHSH and CDR2 LQKENI.

The chain carries TRBV12-3 or TRBV12-4 and TRBJ1-2; D remains ambiguous. The CDR3 has 12 amino acids. The V gene lost 5 bases and the J gene lost 9 bases, with 13 bases spanning the gap. The CDR3 protein is CASSAPSPRYTF. The CDR3 DNA sequence: TGTGCCAGCAGTGCCCCCAGTCCGCGCTACACCTTC.

The chain carries TRBV18 and TRBJ1-1, with D unresolved. The CDR3 totals 13 residues. CDR1 is KGHSH, CDR2 LQKENI, per germline. Trimming stripped 0 bases from V and 4 bases from J, with 6 bases between. CDR3 DNA: TGTGCCAGCTCACCACCGTCGGTCACTGAAGCTTTCTTT. Its translation: CASSPPSVTEAFF.

The CDR3 DNA reads TGTGCCACCAGAGCCGGGACAGGGGCCACTGAAGCTTTCTTT. Its translation: CATRAGTGATEAFF. The chain links TRBV15 to TRBJ1-1; 10 positions agree with TRBD1. V was clipped by 6 bases and J by 4 bases; unmatched bases: 5. Germline V lookup: CDR1 LNHNV, CDR2 YYDKDF (reference sequence). The CDR3 has 14 amino acids.

The chain carries TRBV10-3 and TRBJ1-2; 7 bases are a match to TRBD1. There are 13 residues in the CDR3. The germline CDR1 and CDR2 sequences are ENHRY and SYGVKD. Losses at the gene ends were 10 bases for V and 2 bases for J; bases not matched to a gene: 7. CDR3 protein: CATTGTENYGYTF. CDR3 nucleotides: TGTGCCACGACCGGGACAGAAAACTATGGCTACACCTTC.

A single count supports this clone. The chain recombines TRBV7-8 with TRBJ1-5; the D gene is possibly TRBD1 (5 bases). The germline V and J ends were trimmed by 2 bases and 1 base, with 15 bases remaining between them. Looked up from germline, CDR1 is SGHVS and CDR2 is FQNEAQ. The CDR3 length is 17 residues. This chain's CDR3 is CASSLSGGSSSNQPQHF. The DNA for the CDR3 is TGTGCCAGCAGCTTAAGTGGGGGAAGTAGCAGCAATCAGCCCCAGCATTTT. Supplemented by reference TRBV7-8 and TRBJ1-5, the full variable domain reads GAGVSQSPRYKVAKRGQDVALRCDPISGHVSLFWYQQALGQGPEFLTYFQNEAQLDKSGLPSDRFFAERPEGSVSTLKIQRTQQEDSAVYLCASSLSGGSSSNQPQHFGDGTRLSIL.

The rearrangement links TRBV5-4 to TRBJ2-3, with 7 bases fitting TRBD1. The J segment lost 1 base and the V segment lost 2 bases, leaving 4 bases of the junction unmatched. This CDR3 spans 15 amino acids. Germline CDR1 is SGHNT and CDR2 is YYREEE (reference sequence). The CDR3 spells CASSLQGFGTDTQYF. As DNA, the CDR3 is TGTGCCAGCAGCTTACAGGGGTTTGGCACAGATACGCAGTATTTT.

The chain employs TRBV12-3 or TRBV12-4 and TRBJ2-1, with D possibly TRBD2 on 6 matching bases. Trimming pared 6 bases from V and 10 bases from J, leaving 16 bases between. This CDR3 is 13 amino acids long. CDR3 in amino acids: CASSSSASEEQFF. The CDR3 nucleotides are TGTGCCAGCAGCTCCTCGGCTAGCGAAGAGCAGTTCTTC.

The sample holds a few counts of this clone. V is TRBV9 and J is TRBJ2-3; TRBD2 might be the D (6 bases). V was clipped by 5 bases and J by 5 bases, with 18 bases between them. CDR3 length equals 15 residues. Germline-derived CDR1 and CDR2 are SGDLS and YYNGEE. CDR3 sequence: CASSLEGQAGDTQYF. CDR3 DNA sequence: TGTGCCAGCAGTCTTGAGGGTCAAGCGGGAGATACGCAGTATTTT.

A single count supports this clone. This rearrangement joins TRBV7-6 to TRBJ2-2, with D tentatively TRBD1 (6 bases). The V end was cut by 1 base, the J end by 4 bases, with 13 bases between. Germline CDR1 reads SGHVS; CDR2 reads FNYEAQ. This CDR3 contains 16 residues. The CDR3 sequence is CASSLGGGSVTGELFF. CDR3 DNA: TGTGCCAGCAGCTTAGGTGGGGGCTCCGTCACCGGGGAGCTGTTTTTT.

V and J are TRBV6-5 and TRBJ1-3; D not certain. In germline, CDR1 is MNHEY, CDR2 SVGAGI. Trimming took off 6 bases at V and 0 bases at J, with 12 bases between the two ends. CDR3 length: 15 residues. DNA for the CDR3: TGTGCCAGCAGCTACCAGCCTAACTCTGGAAACACCATATATTTT. This translates into CASSYQPNSGNTIYF.

CDR3 in amino acids: CSVEARSVPQETQYF. The CDR3, as DNA: TGCAGCGTTGAGGCTAGGAGCGTCCCCCAAGAGACCCAGTACTTC. The genes are TRBV29-1 and TRBJ2-5; no clear D. Looked up from germline, CDR1 is SQVTM and CDR2 is ANQGSEA. V lost 3 bases and J lost 1, with 15 bases in between. The CDR3 contains 15 residues.

V gene TRBV6-5 combines with J gene TRBJ1-6; no firm D call. The CDR3 has 15 residues. The V gene's germline CDR1 is MNHEY and CDR2 SVGAGI. V was cut by 2 bases and J by 9 bases, with 14 bases left in between. The CDR3 sequence is CASSYVSYGISPLHF. The CDR3 DNA reads as TGTGCCAGCAGTTACGTATCCTATGGGATTTCACCCCTCCACTTT.

The chain is built from TRBV2 and TRBJ2-5; 8 bases are a match to TRBD1. Germline V gene sequence: CDR1 SNHLY, CDR2 FYNNEI. The CDR3 length is 15 residues. J gave up 4 bases and V 4 bases, and 8 bases lay outside the gene matches. CDR3 region: CASSGSYRGRETQYF. CDR3 nucleotide sequence: TGTGCCAGCAGTGGTAGCTACAGGGGGAGAGAGACCCAGTACTTC.

The chain uses TRBV28 and TRBJ1-1; D is possibly TRBD1 (5 bases). The V and J ends lost 1 base and 1 base respectively, with 13 bases between them. The CDR3 runs to 16 residues. Per germline, CDR1 MDHEN and CDR2 SYDVKM. CDR3: CASSLSLRAGNTEAFF. The CDR3, as DNA: TGTGCCAGCAGTTTATCCCTCAGGGCGGGGAACACTGAAGCTTTCTTT.

The rearrangement joins TRBV19 to TRBJ1-5, with D unresolved. V gave up 3 bases and J gave up 11 bases, with 11 bases separating them. This CDR3 comprises 12 residues. Per the germline V gene, CDR1 is LNHDA and CDR2 is SQIVND (reference sequence). The CDR3 region is CASSILERAQHF. The CDR3 DNA reads as TGTGCCAGTAGTATTCTGGAGCGGGCCCAGCATTTT.

The CDR3 nucleotides read TGTGCCAGCAGTCGCTCGACGGCCGGAGTTTACGAGCAGTACTTC. Residues: CASSRSTAGVYEQYF. The genes are TRBV6-5 and TRBJ2-7; no reliable D call. Germline V lookup: CDR1 MNHEY, CDR2 SVGAGI. The germline V and J ends were trimmed by 5 bases and 4 bases, with 18 bases remaining between them. The CDR3 runs to 15 residues.

The chain recombines TRBV10-3 with TRBJ2-5; D gene unclear. Germline CDR1 reads ENHRY; CDR2 reads SYGVKD. The CDR3 is made up of 14 amino acids. The ends were cut back, 0 bases at V and 5 bases at J, with 10 bases in the middle. CDR3 in DNA: TGTGCCATCAGTGAGTCGTCAGGTGGGGAGACCCAGTACTTC. Translation gives CAISESSGGETQYF.